This T cell receptor gamma chain is drawn from a study of Vδ1+ human thymocytes. Overall study findings and caveats: Thymic TRG and TRD repertoires appeared highly polyclonal.

Extracted RNA was reverse transcribed into cDNA. The CDR3 regions were amplified by multiplex PCR from V-gene primers to a constant-region primer. TCRdb re-called the multiplex PCR reads with CATT. This sample has 36,000 or so gamma-chain clones, with roughly 21% found just once. There are a few counts of this clone. Its cognate antigen is unknown. Additional DNA sequences in this sample encode the identical CDR3. This CDR3 comprises 11 residues. The germline CDR1 and CDR2 sequences are EGSTGY and YDSYTSSV. V was pared by 1 base and J by 11 bases, with 5 bases of the junction left unmatched. Sequencing was carried out using Vdelta1+ gamma-delta thymocytes from the thymus. Specified subset: FACS-sorted CD3+ TCRalphabeta- TCRVdelta1+ TCRVdelta2- thymocytes. The TCR was taken from a girl under three years old who had congenital heart surgery. The V and J genes are TRGV4 and TRGJ1 or TRGJ2. The CDR3 region has the DNA TGTGCCACCTGGGATGGCCTGGAGAAACTCTTT. Amino acid sequence: CATWDGLEKLF.